These 8 T cell receptor beta chains were sequenced from one sample in a study of shared clonotypes between healthy human individuals. Clones were read by immunoSEQ multiplex PCR, and TCRdb kept only the in-frame ones, dropping some. The sample comprises roughly 1.4 million clones, approximately 98.5% of which are singletons, and 0.3% to 0.45% rests with the top ten. The material sequenced was naive CD4+ T cells sorted from blood. Subset described: CD45RA+ positively selected. Receptors were obtained from a man aged 25 to 40 in good health.

The chain links TRBV18 to TRBJ1-1; TRBD1 matches at 10 bases. Germline CDR1 and CDR2: KGHSH and LQKENI. This CDR3 is 13 amino acids long. V dropped 3 bases and J dropped 9; count of bases not matched to a gene: 4. CDR3 coding DNA: TGTGCCAGCTCACCCGACAGGGGGCAGAAAGCTTTCTTT. Its protein is CASSPDRGQKAFF.

Only one count was recorded for this clone. The J gene is TRBJ2-2, the V gene TRBV19, with 12 bases identical to TRBD2. CDR3 length equals 18 residues. Germline-derived CDR1 and CDR2 are LNHDA and SQIVND (reference sequence). The V and J ends lost 3 bases and 4 bases, in that order; junction bases with no gene match: 9. CDR3 protein: CASSIGLAGGPGTGELFF. Written as DNA, the CDR3 is TGTGCCAGTAGTATTGGCCTAGCGGGAGGGCCGGGCACCGGGGAGCTGTTTTTT.

J is TRBJ1-2 and V is TRBV7-3; TRBD1 is a possible D gene (6 bases). This CDR3 region has 15 residues. Germline V gene sequence: CDR1 SGHTA, CDR2 FQGTGA. V lost 4 bases and J 9 bases, leaving 21 bases between the germline ends. CDR3 in DNA: TGTGCCAGCAGCTATGTAAACCGGGACAAAGCCCGCTACACCTTC. It encodes CASSYVNRDKARYTF.

As to this clone: This same CDR3 is encoded by further DNA sequences in the sample. The V gene is TRBV7-3, the J gene TRBJ2-3; 8 nucleotides align to TRBD2. Germline-derived CDR1 and CDR2 are SGHTA and FQGTGA. The trim removed 5 bases at V and 0 bases at J, leaving 7 bases unmatched. The CDR3 spans 16 residues. As DNA, the CDR3 is TGTGCCAGCAGCAGCGGACTAGCCGCTAGCACAGATACGCAGTATTTT. Protein: CASSSGLAASTDTQYF.

A word on this clone: At the DNA level, this CDR3 is encoded by other sequences in the same sample as well. V and J are TRBV7-9 and TRBJ2-2; D gene ambiguous. The CDR3 has 12 amino acids. Trimming removed 3 bases from V and 4 bases from J, with 3 bases in between. The germline CDR1 and CDR2 sequences are SEHNR and FQNEAQ (reference sequence). The CDR3 nucleotides read TGTGCCAGCAGCTTGACCACCGGGGAGCTGTTTTTT. This translates into CASSLTTGELFF.

The chain uses TRBV6-6 and TRBJ1-6; D is uncertain. V shed 5 bases and J shed 10 bases, with 15 bases lying between them. The V gene's germline CDR1 is MNHNY and CDR2 SVGAGI (reference sequence). The CDR3 consists of 14 residues. Here the CDR3 DNA reads TGTGCCAGCAGTCTAGACATAGATAGGTCACCCCTCCACTTT. This gives the protein CASSLDIDRSPLHF.

The chain combines TRBV7-3 with TRBJ2-5; D is uncertain. This CDR3 comprises 13 residues. The ends were cut back, 2 bases at V and 4 bases at J, with 8 bases in the middle. Germline CDR1 is SGHTA and CDR2 is FQGTGA. The CDR3 reads CASSLLLGETQYF. The CDR3 bases are TGTGCCAGCAGCTTACTCTTGGGAGAGACCCAGTACTTC.

The V gene is TRBV14, the J gene TRBJ2-1; D gene uncertain. The CDR3 loop spans 12 amino acids. Trimming removed 1 base at V and 10 bases at J, with 8 bases between. Germline V gene lookup returns CDR1 SGHDN and CDR2 FVKESK. This chain's CDR3 is CASSQVFREQFF. In nucleotides, the CDR3 is TGTGCCAGCAGCCAAGTCTTCCGGGAGCAGTTCTTC. The full variable domain, completed using reference TRBV14 and TRBJ2-1, is EAGVTQFPSHSVIEKGQTVTLRCDPISGHDNLYWYRRVMGKEIKFLLHFVKESKQDESGMPNNRFLAERTGGTYSTLKVQPAELEDSGVYFCASSQVFREQFFGPGTRLTVL.